Below, 5 T cell receptor beta chains from the same sample are listed, as sequenced in a study of T cell responses to AZD1222 COVID-19 vaccine (dated by TCRdb to the early 2020s). The library was generated by the immunoSEQ multiplex PCR assay. In its TCRdb copy, this immuneACCESS table keeps in-frame sequences only and misses some clones. Where compared with another copy, unresolved V genes explain less than half of these, and the others have no known cause. Across this sample there are some 100,000 clones, with roughly 89% seen only once. 15% of the sample rests with the top ten. This specimen's time point label, per the study, means: baseline before first vaccination. The source material was peripheral blood, sampled on day 0 of AZD1222 vaccination. Source of these receptors: an adult in good health.

The chain couples TRBV29-1 to TRBJ2-3, with TRBD1 identical over 7 bases. The germline V gene has CDR1 SQVTM and CDR2 ANQGSEA. This CDR3 contains 15 residues. V was pared by 1 base and J by 3 bases, with 7 bases of the junction left unmatched. In DNA form, the CDR3 reads TGCAGCGTTGAAGCGAAGGGGGCGCAGACAGATACGCAGTATTTT. This encodes CSVEAKGAQTDTQYF.

The chain carries TRBV19 and TRBJ1-2; maybe TRBD1 (6 bases). Per the germline V gene, CDR1 is LNHDA and CDR2 is SQIVND (reference sequence). This CDR3 contains 15 residues. Trimming cost V 5 bases and J 4 bases, with 17 bases left between them. CDR3 in DNA: TGTGCCAGTAGTCCCTCCGGGACAAACCTCTATGGCTACACCTTC. The encoded protein is CASSPSGTNLYGYTF.

V gene TRBV2 combines with J gene TRBJ1-5, with 7 nucleotides matching TRBD1. Germline CDR1 is SNHLY and CDR2 is FYNNEI. The CDR3 length is 14 residues. The V and J ends lost 4 bases and 6 bases, in that order; junction bases with no gene match: 6. The CDR3 loop reads CASSGGGAGQPQHF. In nucleotides, the CDR3 is TGTGCCAGCAGTGGAGGGGGCGCGGGTCAGCCCCAGCATTTT.

The chain uses TRBV5-1 and TRBJ2-2; 12 nucleotides agree with TRBD2. This CDR3 spans 17 amino acids. Per the germline V gene, CDR1 is SGHRS and CDR2 is YFSETQ. V shed 6 bases, J shed 4 bases, and the junction held 10 bases outside the gene matches. CDR3 coding DNA: TGCGCCAGCACTCCCCTAGCGGGGGGGCCGCGCACCGGGGAGCTGTTTTTT. It codes for CASTPLAGGPRTGELFF.

For this clone: Different DNA sequences within this sample yield the same CDR3. V is TRBV11-2 and J is TRBJ1-2, with TRBD1 matching 10 bases. CDR1 SGHAT and CDR2 FQNNGV come from the germline V gene. This CDR3 has 15 residues. V shed 5 bases, J shed 1 base, and the junction held 4 bases outside the gene matches. The CDR3 loop is CASSLRTGGNYGYTF. The CDR3, as DNA: TGTGCCAGCAGCCTCCGGACAGGGGGTAACTATGGCTACACCTTC.